The 4 T cell receptor beta chains below come from one sample, sequenced in a study of CD8+CD57+ T cells in acquired aplastic anemia (dated by TCRdb to about 2018). The patients picked for sequencing were ones in whom flow cytometry had shown an expansion of CD8+CD57+ cells. Sequencing was performed on an Illumina HiSeq 2000. TCR beta VDJ combination and CDR3 sequence profiling used genomic DNA as the template. TCRdb reanalyzed the raw reads on its own, using fastp at Q25 for trimming and MiXCR for clone calling, and kept in-frame beta chains. Each CDR3 protein gets just one entry, which takes the most common genes and DNA from the rows behind it. Within this sample are 450,000 to 600,000 distinct CDR3 sequences, with approximately 32% of them counted one time only. Nearly 0.85% of the sample rests with the top ten. The material sequenced was sorted CD4+, CD8+, or CD8+CD57+ T cells (not recorded which) from PBMCs. These receptors were obtained from a human donor with aplastic anemia.

Of note for this clonotype: Given a much more abundant clone one base away, this may be a read error. This chain links TRBV15 with TRBJ1-4; possibly TRBD1 for D (6 bases). Germline V gene sequence: CDR1 LNHNV, CDR2 YYDKDF (reference sequence). V lost 0 bases to trimming and J lost 5 bases, with 19 bases between them. This CDR3 is 18 amino acids long. The CDR3 DNA sequence: TGTGCCACCAGCAGAGATCCCGTACAGGGCATTTCCAATGAAAAACTGTTTTTT. Its translation is CATSRDPVQGISNEKLFF. The whole variable domain, remainder taken from reference TRBV15 and TRBJ1-4, is DAMVIQNPRYQVTQFGKPVTLSCSQTLNHNVMYWYQQKSSQAPKLLFHYYDKDFNNEADTPDNFQSRRPNTSFCFLDIRSPGLGDTAMYLCATSRDPVQGISNEKLFFGSGTQLSVL.

The chain combines TRBV25-1 with TRBJ1-2; the D is unclear. Per germline, CDR1 MGHDK and CDR2 SYGVNS. V gave up 9 bases and J gave up 7 bases, with 18 bases separating them. The CDR3 loop spans 13 amino acids. In DNA form, the CDR3 reads TGTGCCAGTAGCTGCCCAGGAGGTGGTGGCTACACCTTC. Translation: CASSCPGGGGYTF.

This clonotype has a count of ten or more. This rearrangement joins TRBV24-1 to TRBJ2-6; D possibly corresponds to TRBD1 (6 bases). Per the germline V gene, CDR1 is KGHDR and CDR2 is SFDVKD. V dropped 3 bases and J dropped 1 base, with 9 bases sitting between them. CDR3 size: 16 residues. CDR3 sequence reads: CATSDIRGSGANVLTF. The CDR3 region has the DNA TGTGCCACCAGTGATATCAGGGGATCTGGGGCCAACGTCCTGACTTTC.

This chain links TRBV19 with TRBJ2-1, with 8 bases fitting TRBD2. Germline V lookup: CDR1 LNHDA, CDR2 SQIVND (reference sequence). V lost 1 base, J lost 5 bases, and 1 base stayed unmatched. The CDR3 contains 14 residues. The CDR3 sequence is CASSIVAGHNEQFF. The CDR3 bases are TGTGCCAGTAGTATAGTAGCGGGGCACAATGAGCAGTTCTTC.